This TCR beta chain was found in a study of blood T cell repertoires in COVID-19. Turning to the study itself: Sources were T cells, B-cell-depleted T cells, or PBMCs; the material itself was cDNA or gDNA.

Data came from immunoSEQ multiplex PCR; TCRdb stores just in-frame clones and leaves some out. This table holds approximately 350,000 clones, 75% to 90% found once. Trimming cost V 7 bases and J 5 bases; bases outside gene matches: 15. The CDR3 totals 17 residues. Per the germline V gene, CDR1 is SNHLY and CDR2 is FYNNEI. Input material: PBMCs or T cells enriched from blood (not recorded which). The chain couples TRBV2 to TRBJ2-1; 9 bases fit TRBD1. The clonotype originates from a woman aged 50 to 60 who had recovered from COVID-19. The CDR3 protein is CASKAWVGGQGNNEQFF. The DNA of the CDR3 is TGTGCCAGCAAAGCCTGGGTGGGGGGACAGGGTAACAATGAGCAGTTCTTC.